This T cell receptor beta chain emerged from a study of neoadjuvant nivolumab and ipilimumab in lung cancer. Study as a whole: Patients got nivolumab 3 mg/kg on days 1, 15 and 29; combination added ipilimumab 1 mg/kg day 1.

This CDR3 is built from 19 residues. Germline V gene data show CDR1 as SGHTA and CDR2 as FQGTGA. V lost 1 base and J lost 0, with 19 bases in between. This clone was recorded only once. Its antigen is undetermined. Study results and limitations: TCR receptors were sequenced in few samples. Higher pretherapy blood TCR richness went with higher resected-tumor richness. Pathologic regression was not significantly tied to TCR clonality.

Produced via immunoSEQ multiplex PCR; TCRdb's table is partial and in-frame only. The profile shows roughly 13,000 clones, approximately 94% of them singletons. Sample: peripheral blood, taken after neoadjuvant nivolumab, alone or with ipilimumab, at or shortly before surgery. The origin of this receptor is an adult with non-small cell lung cancer. The gene calls are TRBV7-3 and TRBJ1-5; tentative D call: TRBD1 (5 bases). DNA for the CDR3: TGTGCCAGCAGCTTAAGATGGCAGGGCCGGGATCGTAGCAATCAGCCCCAGCATTTT. As protein: CASSLRWQGRDRSNQPQHF.